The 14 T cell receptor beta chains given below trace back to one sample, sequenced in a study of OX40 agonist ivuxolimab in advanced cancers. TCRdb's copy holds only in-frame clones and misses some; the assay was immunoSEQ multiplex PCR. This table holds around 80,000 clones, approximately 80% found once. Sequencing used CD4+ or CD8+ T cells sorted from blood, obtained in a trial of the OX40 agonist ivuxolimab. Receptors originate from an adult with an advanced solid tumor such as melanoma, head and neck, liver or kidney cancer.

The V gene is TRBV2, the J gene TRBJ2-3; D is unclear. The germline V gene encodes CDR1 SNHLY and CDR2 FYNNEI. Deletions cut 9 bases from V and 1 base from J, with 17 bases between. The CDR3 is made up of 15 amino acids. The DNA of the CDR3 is TGTGCCAGTAGACTCCAGCAACGGGGCACAGATACGCAGTATTTT. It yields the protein CASRLQQRGTDTQYF.

The CDR3 region is CASRGQGREKLFF. In nucleotides, the CDR3 is TGTGCCAGCAGAGGACAGGGGAGGGAAAAACTGTTTTTT. The chain carries TRBV6-6 and TRBJ1-4; TRBD1 agrees at 9 bases. The CDR3 extends over 13 amino acids. The germline gives CDR1 MNHNY, CDR2 SVGAGI (reference sequence). Trimming took 6 bases from V and 8 from J; bases not matched to a gene: 4.

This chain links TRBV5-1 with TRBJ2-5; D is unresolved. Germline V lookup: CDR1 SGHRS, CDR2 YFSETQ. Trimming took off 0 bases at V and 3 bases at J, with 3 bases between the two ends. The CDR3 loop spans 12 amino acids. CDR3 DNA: TGCGCCAGCAGCTTGGCCGAAGAGACCCAGTACTTC. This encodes CASSLAEETQYF.

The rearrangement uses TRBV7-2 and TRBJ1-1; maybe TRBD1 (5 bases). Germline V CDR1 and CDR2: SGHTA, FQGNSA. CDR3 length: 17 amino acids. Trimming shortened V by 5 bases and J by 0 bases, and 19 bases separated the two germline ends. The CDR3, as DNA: TGTGCCAGCAGCCCCGGAATAGGTCGAGGGGTGAACACTGAAGCTTTCTTT. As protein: CASSPGIGRGVNTEAFF.

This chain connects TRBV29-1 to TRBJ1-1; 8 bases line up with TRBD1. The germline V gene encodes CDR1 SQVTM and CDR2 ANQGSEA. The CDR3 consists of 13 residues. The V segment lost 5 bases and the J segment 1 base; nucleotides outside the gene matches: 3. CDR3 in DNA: TGCAGCGTTCAGGGGGCGGGGAACACTGAAGCTTTCTTT. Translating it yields CSVQGAGNTEAFF.

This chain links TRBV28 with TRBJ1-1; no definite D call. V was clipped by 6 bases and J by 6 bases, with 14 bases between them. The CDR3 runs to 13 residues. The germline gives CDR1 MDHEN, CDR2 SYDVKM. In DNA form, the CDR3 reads TGTGCCAGCAGGGTACTGGGTTTAGCTGAAGCTTTCTTT. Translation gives CASRVLGLAEAFF.

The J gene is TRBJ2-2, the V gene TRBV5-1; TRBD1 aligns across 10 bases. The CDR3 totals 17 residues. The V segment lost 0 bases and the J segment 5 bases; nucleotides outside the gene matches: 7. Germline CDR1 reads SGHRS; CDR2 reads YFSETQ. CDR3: CASSLGRQGAVTGELFF. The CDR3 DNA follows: TGCGCCAGCAGCTTGGGAAGACAGGGGGCAGTAACCGGGGAGCTGTTTTTT.

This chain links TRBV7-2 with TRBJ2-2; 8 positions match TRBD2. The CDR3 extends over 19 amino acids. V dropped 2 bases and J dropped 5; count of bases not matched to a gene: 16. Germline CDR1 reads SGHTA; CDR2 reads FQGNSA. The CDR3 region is CASSLFISRAGGLTGELFF. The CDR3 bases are TGTGCCAGCAGCTTATTTATTAGTAGGGCGGGAGGCCTGACCGGGGAGCTGTTTTTT.

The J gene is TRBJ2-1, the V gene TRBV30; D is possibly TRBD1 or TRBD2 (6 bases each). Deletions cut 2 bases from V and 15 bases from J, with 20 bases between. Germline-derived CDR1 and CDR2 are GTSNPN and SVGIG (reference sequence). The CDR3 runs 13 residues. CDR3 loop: CAWSPGARNARFF. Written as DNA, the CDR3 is TGTGCCTGGAGTCCGGGGGCCAGGAACGCTCGGTTCTTC.

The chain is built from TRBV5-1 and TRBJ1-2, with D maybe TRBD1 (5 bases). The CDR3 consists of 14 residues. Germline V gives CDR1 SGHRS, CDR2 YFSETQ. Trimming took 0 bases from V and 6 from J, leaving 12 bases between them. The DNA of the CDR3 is TGCGCCAGCAGCTTGGGCGGGGGGAGTGATGGCTACACCTTC. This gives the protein CASSLGGGSDGYTF.

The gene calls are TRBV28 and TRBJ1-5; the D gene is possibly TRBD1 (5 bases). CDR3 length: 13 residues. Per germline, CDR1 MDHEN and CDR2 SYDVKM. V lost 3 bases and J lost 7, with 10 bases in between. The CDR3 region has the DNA TGTGCCAGCAGTTTGCGGGGCTTCCAGCCCCAGCATTTT. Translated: CASSLRGFQPQHF.

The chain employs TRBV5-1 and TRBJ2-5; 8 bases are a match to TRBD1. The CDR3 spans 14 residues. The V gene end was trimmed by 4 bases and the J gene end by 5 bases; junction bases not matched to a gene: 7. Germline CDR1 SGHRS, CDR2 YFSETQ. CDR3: CASSERTGTETQYF. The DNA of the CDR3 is TGCGCCAGCAGCGAGAGGACAGGGACGGAGACCCAGTACTTC.

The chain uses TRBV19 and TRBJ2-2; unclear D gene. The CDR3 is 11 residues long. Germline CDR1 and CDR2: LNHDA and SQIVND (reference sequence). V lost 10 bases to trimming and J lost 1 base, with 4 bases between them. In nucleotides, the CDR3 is TGTGCCACCGAGAACACCGGGGAGCTGTTTTTT. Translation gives CATENTGELFF. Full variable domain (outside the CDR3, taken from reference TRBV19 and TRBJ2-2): DGGITQSPKYLFRKEGQNVTLSCEQNLNHDAMYWYRQDPGQGLRLIYYSQIVNDFQKGDIAEGYSVSREKKESFPLTVTSAQKNPTAFYLCATENTGELFFGEGSRLTVL.

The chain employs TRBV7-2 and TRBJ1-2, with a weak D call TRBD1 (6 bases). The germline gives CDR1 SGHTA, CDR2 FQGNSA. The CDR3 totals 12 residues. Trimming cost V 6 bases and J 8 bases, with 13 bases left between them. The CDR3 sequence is CASRLTGNGYTF. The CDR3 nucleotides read TGTGCCAGCAGATTAACAGGGAACGGCTACACCTTC.